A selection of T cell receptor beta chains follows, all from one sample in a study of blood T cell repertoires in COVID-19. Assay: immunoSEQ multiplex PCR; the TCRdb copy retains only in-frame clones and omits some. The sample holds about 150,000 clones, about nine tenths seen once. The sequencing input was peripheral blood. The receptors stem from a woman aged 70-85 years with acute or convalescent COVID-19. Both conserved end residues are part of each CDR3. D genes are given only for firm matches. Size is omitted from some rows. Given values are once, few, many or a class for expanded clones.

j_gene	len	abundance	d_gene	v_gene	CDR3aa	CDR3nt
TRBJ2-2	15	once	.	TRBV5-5	CASSLGARDTGELFF	TGTGCCAGCAGCTTGGGCGCCCGAGACACCGGGGAGCTGTTTTTT
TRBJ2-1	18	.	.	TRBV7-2	CASSLNPTLKQGSGEQFF	TGTGCCAGCAGCTTAAACCCCACCTTAAAACAGGGTTCTGGGGAGCAGTTCTTC
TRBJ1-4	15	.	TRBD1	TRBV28	CASSPGTGWNEKLFF	TGTGCCAGCAGTCCCGGGACAGGGTGGAATGAAAAACTGTTTTTT
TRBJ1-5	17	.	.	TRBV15	CATSTKNRVLSNQPQHF	TGTGCCACCAGTACTAAAAACAGGGTTTTGAGCAATCAGCCCCAGCATTTT
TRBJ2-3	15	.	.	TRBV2	CASSEAGRSADTQYF	TGTGCCAGCAGTGAAGCGGGGCGAAGTGCAGATACGCAGTATTTT
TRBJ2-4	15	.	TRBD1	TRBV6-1	CASSEAGQGSGIQYF	TGTGCCAGCAGTGAAGCGGGACAGGGCAGCGGCATTCAGTACTTC
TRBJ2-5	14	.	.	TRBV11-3	CASSRGPNQETQYF	TGTGCCAGCAGCAGGGGCCCAAACCAAGAGACCCAGTACTTC
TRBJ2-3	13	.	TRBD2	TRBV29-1	CSVGSGHTDTQYF	TGCAGCGTCGGTAGCGGGCACACAGATACGCAGTATTTT
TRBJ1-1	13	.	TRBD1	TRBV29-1	CSAGGALNTEAFF	TGCAGCGCAGGGGGCGCCCTGAACACTGAAGCTTTCTTT
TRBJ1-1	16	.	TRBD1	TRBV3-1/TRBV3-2	CASSQAGTDMNTEAFF	TGTGCCAGCAGCCAAGCGGGGACAGATATGAACACTGAAGCTTTCTTT
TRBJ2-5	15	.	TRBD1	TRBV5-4	CASSNTGDRQETQYF	TGTGCCAGCAGCAACACAGGGGACCGCCAAGAGACCCAGTACTTC
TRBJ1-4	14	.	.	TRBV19	CASSRGRDSEKLFF	TGTGCCAGTAGTCGCGGCAGGGATAGTGAAAAACTGTTTTTT
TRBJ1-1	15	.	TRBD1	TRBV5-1	CASSLAQTGVTEAFF	TGCGCCAGCAGCTTGGCCCAGACAGGGGTCACTGAAGCTTTCTTT
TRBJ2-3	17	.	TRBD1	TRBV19	CASSTGTAPLKSDTQYF	TGTGCCAGTAGTACAGGGACAGCCCCTTTAAAATCAGATACGCAGTATTTT
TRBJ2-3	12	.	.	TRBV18	CASSRGTDTQYF	TGTGCCAGCTCCCGCGGGACAGATACGCAGTATTTT
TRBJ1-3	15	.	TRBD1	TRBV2	CASSDQGAGANTIYF	TGTGCCAGCAGTGATCAGGGGGCAGGGGCAAACACCATATATTTT
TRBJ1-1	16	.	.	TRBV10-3	CAISDGKGVRNTEAFF	TGTGCCATCAGTGACGGGAAGGGGGTGAGGAACACTGAAGCTTTCTTT
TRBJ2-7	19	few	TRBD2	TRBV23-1	CASSHPPRPSSGGAYEQYF	TGCGCCAGCAGTCACCCTCCGCGGCCCAGTAGCGGGGGGGCCTACGAGCAGTACTTC
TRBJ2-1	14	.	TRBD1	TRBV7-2	CASSLGRQGNEQFF	TGTGCCAGCAGCTTAGGCCGACAGGGCAATGAGCAGTTCTTC
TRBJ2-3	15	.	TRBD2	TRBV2	CASNPGLVGGDTQYF	TGTGCCAGCAACCCTGGACTAGTTGGGGGGGATACGCAGTATTTT
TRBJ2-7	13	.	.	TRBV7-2	CASSLRGSYEQYF	TGTGCCAGCAGCTTACGAGGCAGCTACGAGCAGTACTTC
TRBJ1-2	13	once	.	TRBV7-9	CASSLNQVDGHTF	TGTGCCAGCAGCTTAAACCAGGTTGATGGCCACACCTTC
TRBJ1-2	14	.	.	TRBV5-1	CASSLQGGNYGYTF	TGCGCCAGCAGCTTGCAAGGGGGTAACTATGGCTACACCTTC
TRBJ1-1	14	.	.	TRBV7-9	CASSSYRDRAEAFF	TGTGCCAGCAGCAGTTACAGGGATAGAGCTGAAGCTTTCTTT
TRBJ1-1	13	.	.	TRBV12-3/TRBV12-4	CASSLQMNTEAFF	TGTGCCAGCAGTTTACAGATGAACACTGAAGCTTTCTTT
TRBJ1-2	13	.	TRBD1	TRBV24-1	CATLPGTAYGYTF	TGTGCCACCCTCCCCGGGACAGCCTATGGCTACACCTTC
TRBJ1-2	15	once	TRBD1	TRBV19	CASSISQGADYGYTF	TGTGCCAGTAGTATTTCGCAGGGGGCCGACTATGGCTACACCTTC
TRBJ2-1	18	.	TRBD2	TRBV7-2	CASSLGPGTSGGVNEQFF	TGTGCCAGCAGCTTAGGGCCAGGGACTAGCGGGGGGGTTAATGAGCAGTTCTTC
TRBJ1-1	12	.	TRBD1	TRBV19	CASRTGGTEAFF	TGTGCCAGTAGGACAGGGGGCACTGAAGCTTTCTTT
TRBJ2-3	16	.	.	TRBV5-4	CASSLGRGPYTDTQYF	TGTGCCAGCAGCTTGGGGCGGGGTCCCTACACAGATACGCAGTATTTT
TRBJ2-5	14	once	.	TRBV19	CASSLYTNQETQYF	TGTGCCAGTAGTCTATATACGAACCAAGAGACCCAGTACTTC
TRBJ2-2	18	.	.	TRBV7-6	CASSPPGRGFGGTGELFF	TGTGCCAGCAGTCCCCCCGGCAGGGGCTTTGGTGGCACCGGGGAGCTGTTTTTT
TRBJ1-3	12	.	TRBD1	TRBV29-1	CSIDRGGNTIYF	TGCAGCATCGACAGGGGTGGAAACACCATATATTTT
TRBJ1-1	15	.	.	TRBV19	CASSSADRMVNEAFF	TGTGCCAGTAGTTCGGCCGACAGGATGGTCAATGAAGCTTTCTTT
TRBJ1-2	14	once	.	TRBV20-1	CSASGQGVYYGYTF	TGCAGTGCTAGTGGGCAGGGTGTCTACTATGGCTACACCTTC
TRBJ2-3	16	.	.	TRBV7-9	CASSLRTVGVTDTQYF	TGTGCCAGCAGCCTCCGGACAGTCGGGGTCACAGATACGCAGTATTTT
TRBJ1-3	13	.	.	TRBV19	CASSRVNGNTIYF	TGTGCCAGTAGCAGGGTAAATGGAAACACCATATATTTT
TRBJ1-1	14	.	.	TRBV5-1	CASSASTVNTEAFF	TGCGCCAGCAGCGCATCGACAGTGAACACTGAAGCTTTCTTT
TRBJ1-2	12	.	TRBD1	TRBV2	CASRGLGQGEKF	TGTGCCAGCAGGGGCCTGGGACAGGGGGAGAAGTTC
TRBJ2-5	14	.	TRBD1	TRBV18	CASSPQQGAETQYF	TGTGCCAGCTCACCACAGCAGGGGGCAGAGACCCAGTACTTC
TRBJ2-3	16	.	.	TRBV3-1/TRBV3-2	CASSQAGGAITDTQYF	TGTGCCAGCAGCCAAGCTGGGGGGGCCATAACAGATACGCAGTATTTT
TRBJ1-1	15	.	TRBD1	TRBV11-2	CASSLGGTGDTEAFF	TGTGCCAGCAGCCTGGGCGGGACAGGGGACACTGAAGCTTTCTTT
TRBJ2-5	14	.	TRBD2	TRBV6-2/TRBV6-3	CASSKTSGGGTQYF	TGTGCCAGCAGCAAGACTAGCGGCGGTGGGACCCAGTACTTC
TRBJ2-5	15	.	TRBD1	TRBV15	CATSRATGVGETQYF	TGTGCCACCAGCAGAGCAACAGGGGTTGGGGAGACCCAGTACTTC
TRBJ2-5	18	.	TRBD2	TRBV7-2	CASSRRGTSGGSQETQYF	TGTGCCAGCAGCCGGAGGGGGACTAGCGGGGGGTCCCAAGAGACCCAGTACTTC
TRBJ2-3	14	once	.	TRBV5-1	CASSLDSTSGAQYF	TGCGCCAGCAGCTTGGACTCGACCTCCGGAGCGCAGTATTTT
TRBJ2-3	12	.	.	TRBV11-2	CASSLSGDTQYF	TGTGCCAGCAGCTTGTCCGGAGATACGCAGTATTTT
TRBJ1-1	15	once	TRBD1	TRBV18	CASSPGQALNTEAFF	TGTGCCAGCTCACCGGGACAGGCCTTGAACACTGAAGCTTTCTTT
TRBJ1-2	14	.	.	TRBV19	CASSSRTVNYGYTF	TGTGCCAGTAGTTCAAGGACAGTTAACTATGGCTACACCTTC
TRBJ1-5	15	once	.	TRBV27	CASSWGLLSNQPQHF	TGTGCCAGCAGTTGGGGCCTTTTGAGCAATCAGCCCCAGCATTTT